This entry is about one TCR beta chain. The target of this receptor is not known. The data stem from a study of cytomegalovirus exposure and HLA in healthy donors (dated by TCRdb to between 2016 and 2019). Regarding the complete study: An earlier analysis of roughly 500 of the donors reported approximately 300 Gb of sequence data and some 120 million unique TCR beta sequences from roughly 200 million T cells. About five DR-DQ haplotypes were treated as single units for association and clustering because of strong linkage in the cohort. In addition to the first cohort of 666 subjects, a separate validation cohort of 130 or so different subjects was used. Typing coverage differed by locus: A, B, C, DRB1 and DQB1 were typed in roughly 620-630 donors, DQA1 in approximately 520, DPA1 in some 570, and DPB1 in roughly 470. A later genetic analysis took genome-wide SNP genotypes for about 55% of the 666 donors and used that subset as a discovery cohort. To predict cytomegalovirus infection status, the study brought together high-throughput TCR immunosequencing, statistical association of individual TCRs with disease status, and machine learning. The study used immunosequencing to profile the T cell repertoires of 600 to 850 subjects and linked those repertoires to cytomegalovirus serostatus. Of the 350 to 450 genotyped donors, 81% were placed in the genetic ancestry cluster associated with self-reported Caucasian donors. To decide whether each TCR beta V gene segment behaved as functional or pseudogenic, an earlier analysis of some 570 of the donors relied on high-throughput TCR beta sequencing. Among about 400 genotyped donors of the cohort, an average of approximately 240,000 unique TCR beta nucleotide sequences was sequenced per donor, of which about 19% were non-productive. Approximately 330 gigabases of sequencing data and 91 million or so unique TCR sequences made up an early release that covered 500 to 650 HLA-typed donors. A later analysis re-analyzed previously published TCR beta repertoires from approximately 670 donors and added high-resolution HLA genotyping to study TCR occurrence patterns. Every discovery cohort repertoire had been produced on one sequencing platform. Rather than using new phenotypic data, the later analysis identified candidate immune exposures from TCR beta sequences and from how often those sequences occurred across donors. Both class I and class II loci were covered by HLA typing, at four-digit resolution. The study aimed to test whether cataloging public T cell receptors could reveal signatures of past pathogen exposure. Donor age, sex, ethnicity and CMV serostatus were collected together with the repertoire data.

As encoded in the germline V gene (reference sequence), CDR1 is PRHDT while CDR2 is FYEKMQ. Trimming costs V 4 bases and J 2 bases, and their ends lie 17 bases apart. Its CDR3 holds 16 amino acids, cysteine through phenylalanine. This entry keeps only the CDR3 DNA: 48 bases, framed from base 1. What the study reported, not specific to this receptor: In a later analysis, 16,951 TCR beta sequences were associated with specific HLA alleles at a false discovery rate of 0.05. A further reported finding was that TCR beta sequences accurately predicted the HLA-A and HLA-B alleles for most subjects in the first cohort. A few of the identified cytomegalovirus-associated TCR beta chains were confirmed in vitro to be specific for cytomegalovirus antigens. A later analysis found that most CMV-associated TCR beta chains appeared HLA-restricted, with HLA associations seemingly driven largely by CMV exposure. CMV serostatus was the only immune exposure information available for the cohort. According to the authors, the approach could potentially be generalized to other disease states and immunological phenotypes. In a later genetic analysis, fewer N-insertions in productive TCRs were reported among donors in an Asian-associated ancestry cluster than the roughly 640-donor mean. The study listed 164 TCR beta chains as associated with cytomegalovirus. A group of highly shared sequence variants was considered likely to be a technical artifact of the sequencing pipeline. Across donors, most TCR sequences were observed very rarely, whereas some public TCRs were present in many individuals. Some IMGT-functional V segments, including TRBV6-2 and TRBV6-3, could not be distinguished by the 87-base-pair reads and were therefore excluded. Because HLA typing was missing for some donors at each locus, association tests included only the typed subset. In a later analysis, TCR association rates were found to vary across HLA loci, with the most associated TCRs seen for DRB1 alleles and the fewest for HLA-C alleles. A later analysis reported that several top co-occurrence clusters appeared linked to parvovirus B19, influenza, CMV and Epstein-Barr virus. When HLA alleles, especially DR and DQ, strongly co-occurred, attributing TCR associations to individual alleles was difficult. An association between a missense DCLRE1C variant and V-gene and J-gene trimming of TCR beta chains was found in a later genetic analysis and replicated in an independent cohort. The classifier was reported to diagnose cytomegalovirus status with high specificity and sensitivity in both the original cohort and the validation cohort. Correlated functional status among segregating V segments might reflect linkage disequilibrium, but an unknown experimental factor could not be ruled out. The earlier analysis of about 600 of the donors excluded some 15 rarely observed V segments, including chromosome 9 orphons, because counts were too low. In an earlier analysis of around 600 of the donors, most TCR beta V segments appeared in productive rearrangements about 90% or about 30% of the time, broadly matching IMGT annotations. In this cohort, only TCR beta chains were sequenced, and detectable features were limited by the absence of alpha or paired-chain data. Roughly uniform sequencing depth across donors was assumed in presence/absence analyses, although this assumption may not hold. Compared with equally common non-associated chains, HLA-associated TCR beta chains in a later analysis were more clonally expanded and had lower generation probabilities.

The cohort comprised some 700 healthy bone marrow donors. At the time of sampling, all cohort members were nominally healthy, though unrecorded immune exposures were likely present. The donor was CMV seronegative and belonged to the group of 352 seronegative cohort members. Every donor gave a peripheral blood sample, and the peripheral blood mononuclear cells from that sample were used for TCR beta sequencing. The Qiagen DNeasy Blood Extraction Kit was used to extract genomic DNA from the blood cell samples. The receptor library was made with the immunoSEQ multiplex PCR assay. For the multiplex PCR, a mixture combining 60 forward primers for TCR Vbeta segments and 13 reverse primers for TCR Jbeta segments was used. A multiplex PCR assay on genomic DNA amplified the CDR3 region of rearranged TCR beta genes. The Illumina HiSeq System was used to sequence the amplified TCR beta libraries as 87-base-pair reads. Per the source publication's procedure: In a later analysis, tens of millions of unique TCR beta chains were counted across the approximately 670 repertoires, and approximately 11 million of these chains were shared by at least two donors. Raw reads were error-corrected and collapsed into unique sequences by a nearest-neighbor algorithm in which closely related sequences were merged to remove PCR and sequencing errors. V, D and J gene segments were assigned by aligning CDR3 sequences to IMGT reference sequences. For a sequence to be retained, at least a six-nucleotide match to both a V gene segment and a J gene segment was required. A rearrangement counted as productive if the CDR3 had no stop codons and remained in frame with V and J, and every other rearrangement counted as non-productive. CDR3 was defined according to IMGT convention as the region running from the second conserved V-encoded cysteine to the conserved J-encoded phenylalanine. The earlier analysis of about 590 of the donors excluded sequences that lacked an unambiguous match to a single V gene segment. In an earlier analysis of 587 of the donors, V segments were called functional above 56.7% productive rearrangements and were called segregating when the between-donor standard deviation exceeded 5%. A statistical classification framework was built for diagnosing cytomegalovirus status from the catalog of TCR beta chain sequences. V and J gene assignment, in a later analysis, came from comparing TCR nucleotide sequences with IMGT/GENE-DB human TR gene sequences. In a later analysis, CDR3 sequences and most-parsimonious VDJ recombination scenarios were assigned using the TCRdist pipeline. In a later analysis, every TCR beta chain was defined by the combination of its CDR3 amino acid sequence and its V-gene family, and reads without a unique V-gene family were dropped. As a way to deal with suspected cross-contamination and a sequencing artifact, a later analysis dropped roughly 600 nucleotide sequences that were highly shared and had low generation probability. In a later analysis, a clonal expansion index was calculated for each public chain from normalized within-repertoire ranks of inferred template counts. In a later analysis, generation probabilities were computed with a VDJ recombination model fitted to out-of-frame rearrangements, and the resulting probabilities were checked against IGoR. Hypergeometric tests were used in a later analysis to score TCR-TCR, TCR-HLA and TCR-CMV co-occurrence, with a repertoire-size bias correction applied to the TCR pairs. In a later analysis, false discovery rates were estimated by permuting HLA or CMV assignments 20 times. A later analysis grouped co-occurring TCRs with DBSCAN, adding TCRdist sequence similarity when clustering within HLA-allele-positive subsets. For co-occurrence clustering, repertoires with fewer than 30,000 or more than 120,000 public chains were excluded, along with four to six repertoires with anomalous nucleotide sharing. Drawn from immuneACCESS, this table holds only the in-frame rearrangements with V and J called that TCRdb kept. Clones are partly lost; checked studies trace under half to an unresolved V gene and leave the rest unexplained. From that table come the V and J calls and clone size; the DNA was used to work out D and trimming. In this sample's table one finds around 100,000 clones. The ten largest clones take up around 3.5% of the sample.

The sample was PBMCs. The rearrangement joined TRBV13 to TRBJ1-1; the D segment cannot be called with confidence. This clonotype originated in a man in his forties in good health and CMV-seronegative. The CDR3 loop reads CASSSRLGRFNTEAFF. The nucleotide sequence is TGTGCCAGCAGCTCCCGGTTGGGCAGGTTTAACACTGAAGCTTTCTTT.